A single sample is the source of the 2 T cell receptor beta chains below, sequenced in a study of blood T cell repertoires in COVID-19. Sequenced by immunoSEQ multiplex PCR; TCRdb stores in-frame clones only, minus some. The profile shows under 300,000 clones, 65% to 90% of them singletons. The sequenced sample was peripheral blood. The source of these receptors is a woman older than 75 with active or convalescent COVID-19.

This clone was observed a single time. The J gene is TRBJ1-2, the V gene TRBV19; TRBD1 might be the D (6 bases). The CDR3 is 14 amino acids. Trimming took 5 bases from V and 4 from J, leaving 14 bases between them. CDR1 is LNHDA, CDR2 SQIVND, per germline (reference sequence). As DNA, the CDR3 is TGTGCCAGTAGTTCCGGGACACCCCCCTATGGCTACACCTTC. Translating gives CASSSGTPPYGYTF. Drawing the rest from reference TRBV19 and TRBJ1-2, the complete variable domain is DGGITQSPKYLFRKEGQNVTLSCEQNLNHDAMYWYRQDPGQGLRLIYYSQIVNDFQKGDIAEGYSVSREKKESFPLTVTSAQKNPTAFYLCASSSGTPPYGYTFGSGTRLTVV.

The chain joins TRBV4-1 to TRBJ2-3; D gene unclear. Germline CDR1 and CDR2: MGHRA and YSYEKL. V shed 0 bases and J shed 5 bases, with 6 bases lying between them. The CDR3 is made up of 13 amino acids. The CDR3 DNA reads as TGCGCCAGCAGCCAAGATCATCAAGATACGCAGTATTTT. Translated, it gives CASSQDHQDTQYF.